This T cell receptor beta chain was recorded in a study of blood T cell repertoires in COVID-19. Study as a whole: Sample material is recorded as cDNA or gDNA derived from T cells, B-cell-depleted T cells, or PBMCs.

V gave up 5 bases and J gave up 0 bases; unmatched junction bases: 6. The CDR3 contains 15 residues. CDR1 is SGHAT and CDR2 is FQNNGV in the germline V gene. Profiling relied on immunoSEQ multiplex PCR, and the TCRdb table lists in-frame clones only, not all of them. The repertoire holds some 160,000 clones, with 78% as singletons. The sample was peripheral blood. The receptor's source is a woman aged 80 or over with acute or convalescent COVID-19. V is TRBV11-2 and J is TRBJ1-1; 7 nucleotides agree with TRBD1. The chain's CDR3 is CASSRPTGLNTEAFF. The DNA of the CDR3 is TGTGCCAGCAGCCGACCGACAGGGTTGAACACTGAAGCTTTCTTT.